Reported below is one T cell receptor beta chain. The entry originates in a study of blood T cell repertoires in COVID-19. Across the study: The United States, Italy and Spain provided the acute and convalescent COVID-19 samples.

V trimming: 6 bases; J trimming: 4 bases; junction bases outside the gene matches: 15. This CDR3 is built from 17 residues. Looked up from germline, CDR1 is SGHRS and CDR2 is YFSETQ. Assay: immunoSEQ multiplex PCR; the TCRdb copy retains only in-frame clones and omits some. This table holds under 140,000 clones, roughly four fifths found once. The sequenced sample consisted of peripheral blood. This sequence originates from an older woman with acute or convalescent COVID-19. The rearrangement joins TRBV5-1 to TRBJ2-3, with TRBD2 matching 9 bases. The CDR3 DNA reads as TGCGCCAGCACCCCACCCCAAGGGCGGGGGGGTCCAGATACGCAGTATTTT. Translating it yields CASTPPQGRGGPDTQYF.